These T cell receptor beta chains were read from a single sample in a study of PD-1 blockade in mismatch repair-deficient tumors. Measured with immunoSEQ multiplex PCR; TCRdb has only the in-frame clones, and not every one. Of tens of thousands of clones listed, about 85% are singletons. Here the sequenced sample was peripheral blood, taken 12 weeks after starting pembrolizumab. The receptors were sampled from an adult with mismatch repair-deficient cancer. Each CDR3 is given with its conserved first and last residue. A D gene is named only where the DNA matches it firmly. The size field is filled for only some rows; it gives once, few, many or a size class.

v_call: TRBV18; j_call: TRBJ1-1; clone_size: NA; d_call: NA; cdr3_nt: TGTGCCAGCTCCCAAGATATGGGGGACACTGAAGCTTTCTTT; cdr3_aa: CASSQDMGDTEAFF
v_call: TRBV5-1; j_call: TRBJ2-7; clone_size: NA; d_call: TRBD1; cdr3_nt: TGCGCCAGCAGCCCTAGACAGGGGTCGGGGGAGCAGTACTTC; cdr3_aa: CASSPRQGSGEQYF
v_call: TRBV7-6; j_call: TRBJ1-3; clone_size: NA; d_call: NA; cdr3_nt: TGTGCCAGCAGCGACTTATACACGGGATCCGGAAACACCATATATTTT; cdr3_aa: CASSDLYTGSGNTIYF
v_call: TRBV7-3; j_call: TRBJ2-1; clone_size: NA; d_call: TRBD2; cdr3_nt: TGTGCCAGCAGCTTACAGAGCGGGAGGGCCGAGAATGAGCAGTTCTTC; cdr3_aa: CASSLQSGRAENEQFF
v_call: TRBV6-4; j_call: TRBJ2-1; clone_size: NA; d_call: NA; cdr3_nt: TGTGCCAGCAGTGACTCTAGGGGGAGGCGGCGGCCCTACAATGAGCAGTTCTTC; cdr3_aa: CASSDSRGRRRPYNEQFF
v_call: TRBV2; j_call: TRBJ2-5; clone_size: NA; d_call: TRBD1; cdr3_nt: TGTGCCAGCAGTGCCAGGGGGCATTGGGAGACCCAGTACTTC; cdr3_aa: CASSARGHWETQYF
v_call: TRBV18; j_call: TRBJ2-7; clone_size: NA; d_call: TRBD1; cdr3_nt: TGTGCCAGCTCACTTCAGGGGGCCCCCTACGAGCAGTACTTC; cdr3_aa: CASSLQGAPYEQYF
v_call: TRBV9; j_call: TRBJ2-3; clone_size: NA; d_call: NA; cdr3_nt: TGTGCCAGCTGCCCGGACTCCAATCGGTACACAGATACGCAGTATTTT; cdr3_aa: CASCPDSNRYTDTQYF
v_call: TRBV6-5; j_call: TRBJ2-1; clone_size: NA; d_call: TRBD2; cdr3_nt: TGTGCCAGCAGTACGACTAGCAGGAGGGATGAGCAGTTCTTC; cdr3_aa: CASSTTSRRDEQFF
v_call: TRBV7-2; j_call: TRBJ1-2; clone_size: NA; d_call: NA; cdr3_nt: TGTGCCAGCAGCTTCGGACAGTCTGCTAACTATGGCTACACCTTC; cdr3_aa: CASSFGQSANYGYTF
v_call: TRBV9; j_call: TRBJ2-4; clone_size: NA; d_call: NA; cdr3_nt: TGTGCCAGCAGCGTAGCTTGGCAGAAAAACATTCAGTACTTC; cdr3_aa: CASSVAWQKNIQYF
v_call: TRBV7-8; j_call: TRBJ2-1; clone_size: NA; d_call: NA; cdr3_nt: TGTGCCAGCAGCCCGGGGGTCTCTTACAATGAGCAGTTCTTC; cdr3_aa: CASSPGVSYNEQFF
v_call: TRBV25-1; j_call: TRBJ2-7; clone_size: NA; d_call: TRBD2; cdr3_nt: TGTGCCAGCCAGAATCGGGCTAGCGGGAGGCCCGAGCAGTACTTC; cdr3_aa: CASQNRASGRPEQYF
v_call: TRBV19; j_call: TRBJ2-7; clone_size: few; d_call: NA; cdr3_nt: TGTGCCAGTAGCTCGAGCTCCTACGAGCAGTACTTC; cdr3_aa: CASSSSSYEQYF
v_call: TRBV6-1; j_call: TRBJ2-7; clone_size: NA; d_call: NA; cdr3_nt: TGTGCCAGCAGTGGCGATTTTACTGTGCGGGGCGAGCAGTACTTC; cdr3_aa: CASSGDFTVRGEQYF
v_call: TRBV2; j_call: TRBJ1-2; clone_size: NA; d_call: NA; cdr3_nt: TGTGCCAGCAGGACCAGGGCAGAGGGCTACACCTTC; cdr3_aa: CASRTRAEGYTF
v_call: TRBV7-2; j_call: TRBJ2-7; clone_size: NA; d_call: NA; cdr3_nt: TGTGCCAGCAGCTTAGCCGCGGATTCCTACGAGCAGTACTTC; cdr3_aa: CASSLAADSYEQYF
v_call: TRBV7-2; j_call: TRBJ2-7; clone_size: NA; d_call: NA; cdr3_nt: TGTGCCAGCAGCTCCCCTTTCGGGGGTAGCTCCTACGAGCAGTACTTC; cdr3_aa: CASSSPFGGSSYEQYF
v_call: TRBV13; j_call: TRBJ1-5; clone_size: NA; d_call: TRBD1; cdr3_nt: TGTGCCAGCAGCTCATACAGACAGGGGGTGGGCAATCAGCCCCAGCATTTT; cdr3_aa: CASSSYRQGVGNQPQHF
v_call: TRBV29-1; j_call: TRBJ1-1; clone_size: NA; d_call: NA; cdr3_nt: TGCAGCACGGGAGGCCAGGCGGCCTATGAAGCTTTCTTT; cdr3_aa: CSTGGQAAYEAFF
v_call: TRBV6-1; j_call: TRBJ1-5; clone_size: NA; d_call: NA; cdr3_nt: TGTGCCAGCAATGAGCGTCCGTATAGCAATCAGCCCCAGCATTTT; cdr3_aa: CASNERPYSNQPQHF
v_call: TRBV9; j_call: TRBJ2-3; clone_size: once; d_call: TRBD2; cdr3_nt: TGTGCCAGCACACGGGAGGGCCCTGAATATACGCAGTATTTT; cdr3_aa: CASTREGPEYTQYF
v_call: TRBV11-2; j_call: TRBJ1-1; clone_size: once; d_call: TRBD1; cdr3_nt: TGTGCCAGCAGCTTAGGGGGACAGGGTAGGACTGAAGCTTTCTTT; cdr3_aa: CASSLGGQGRTEAFF
v_call: TRBV7-3; j_call: TRBJ2-5; clone_size: NA; d_call: TRBD1; cdr3_nt: TGTGCCAGCAGCCAAAGACCGGGACAGGGGGAGACCCAGTACTTC; cdr3_aa: CASSQRPGQGETQYF
v_call: TRBV27; j_call: TRBJ2-7; clone_size: NA; d_call: NA; cdr3_nt: TGTGCCAGCAGTCCATCCCGCAGGGGCCTTACCTACGAGCAGTACTTC; cdr3_aa: CASSPSRRGLTYEQYF
v_call: TRBV5-1; j_call: TRBJ2-5; clone_size: NA; d_call: NA; cdr3_nt: TGCGCCAGCAGCTTCACTTCCCAAGAGACCCAGTACTTC; cdr3_aa: CASSFTSQETQYF
v_call: TRBV7-9; j_call: TRBJ1-2; clone_size: NA; d_call: NA; cdr3_nt: TGTGCCAGCAGCTTGACCTCGGCTAACTATGGCTACACCTTC; cdr3_aa: CASSLTSANYGYTF
v_call: TRBV7-3; j_call: TRBJ2-2; clone_size: few; d_call: NA; cdr3_nt: TGTGCCAGCACTGCGGGCCAGAACACCGGGGAGCTGTTTTTT; cdr3_aa: CASTAGQNTGELFF
v_call: TRBV19; j_call: TRBJ2-1; clone_size: once; d_call: NA; cdr3_nt: TGTGCCAGTACCTCCGATGGGAGACAGAACAATGAGCAGTTCTTC; cdr3_aa: CASTSDGRQNNEQFF
v_call: TRBV2; j_call: TRBJ2-4; clone_size: few; d_call: TRBD1; cdr3_nt: TGTGCCAGCAGCGTCACAGGGGCCCAAGCCAAAAACATTCAGTACTTC; cdr3_aa: CASSVTGAQAKNIQYF
v_call: TRBV2; j_call: TRBJ2-7; clone_size: NA; d_call: NA; cdr3_nt: TGTGCCAGCAGTGATTTGGCCAGGTCCTACGAGCAGTACTTC; cdr3_aa: CASSDLARSYEQYF